The 31 T cell receptor beta chains below come from one sample, sequenced in a study of blood T cell repertoires in COVID-19. The protocol was immunoSEQ multiplex PCR, while the TCRdb copy is restricted to in-frame clones and leaves out a portion. This table holds fewer than 400,000 clones, around 85% found once. Sequencing used PBMCs or T cells enriched from blood (not recorded which). The receptors originated from a woman between 25 and 40 years old who had been exposed to COVID-19.

The rearrangement joins TRBV7-9 to TRBJ1-3; 8 nucleotides match TRBD1. Germline lookup yields CDR1 SEHNR and CDR2 FQNEAQ (reference sequence). V lost 3 bases to trimming and J lost 4 bases; unmatched junction nucleotides: 5. This CDR3 contains 15 residues. Here the CDR3 DNA reads TGTGCCAGCAGCTTCCCTGGACAGGGAGGAAACACCATATATTTT. It codes for CASSFPGQGGNTIYF.

This clone was picked up a small number of times. CDR3 residues: CASSLELSGGPTSEQFF. For the CDR3, the DNA is TGTGCCAGCAGCTTAGAACTGTCGGGGGGGCCGACTAGTGAGCAGTTCTTC. This chain uses TRBV11-2 with TRBJ2-1; 8 bases match TRBD2. Germline assignment: CDR1 SGHAT and CDR2 FQNNGV. The CDR3 loop spans 17 amino acids. J gave up 9 bases and V 0 bases, and 13 bases lay outside the gene matches.

The chain has TRBV9 and TRBJ2-5, with D tentatively TRBD2 (6 bases). CDR3 length: 14 residues. Trimming left V 3 bases short and J 6 bases short, with 15 bases between. Germline V CDR1 and CDR2: SGDLS, YYNGEE. The CDR3 protein is CASSAQVEGKTQYF. CDR3 nucleotides: TGTGCCAGCAGCGCGCAGGTGGAGGGAAAGACCCAGTACTTC.

The V call is TRBV12-3 or TRBV12-4, the J call TRBJ2-1, with D possibly being TRBD2 (5 bases). V was trimmed by 2 bases and J by 7 bases, leaving 9 bases between them. This CDR3 has 13 residues. CDR3 in DNA: TGTGCCAGCAGTTTAACTAGTCGAAATGAGCAGTTCTTC. Amino acids: CASSLTSRNEQFF.

In its sample, this clone was seen a few times. The V and J genes are TRBV15 and TRBJ2-1; the match to TRBD2 covers 16 bases. The CDR3 consists of 15 residues. Germline V gene sequence: CDR1 LNHNV, CDR2 YYDKDF (reference sequence). V shed 5 bases, J shed 8 bases, and the junction held 3 bases outside the gene matches. CDR3: CATSAGTSGRDEQFF. Here the CDR3 DNA reads TGTGCCACCAGCGCTGGGACTAGCGGGAGGGATGAGCAGTTCTTC.

The rearrangement joins TRBV21-1 to TRBJ2-7; the D call in the table, TRBD1, was not verified against the DNA. TRBV21-1 has pseudogene status. This CDR3 has 18 amino acids. CDR3 in DNA: TGTGCCAGAAGGACAGGGGCTCGTCAAAAACCGGGTACGTACGAGCAGTACTTC. Translation gives CARRTGARQKPGTYEQYF.

In this sample, this clone turned up a few times. The chain combines TRBV6-2 or TRBV6-3 with TRBJ1-3; possible D gene TRBD1, 5 bases. Trimming removed 4 bases at V and 2 bases at J, with 12 bases between. There are 15 residues in the CDR3. Germline V gene sequence: CDR1 MNHEY, CDR2 SVGEGT. Here the CDR3 reads CASSSPGTPGNTIYF. The CDR3 DNA reads TGTGCCAGCAGTTCTCCCGGGACTCCTGGAAACACCATATATTTT.

This sequence joins TRBV5-4 and TRBJ1-1; 7 nucleotides line up with TRBD1. The germline V gene has CDR1 SGHNT and CDR2 YYREEE (reference sequence). The CDR3 consists of 14 residues. Trimming took 5 bases from V and 1 from J; bases not matched to a gene: 5. The CDR3 sequence is CASSLGGENTEAFF. The CDR3, as DNA: TGTGCCAGCAGTCTAGGGGGCGAGAACACTGAAGCTTTCTTT.

The chain employs TRBV4-2 and TRBJ1-2, with 9 bases identical to TRBD1. Germline V CDR1 and CDR2: LGHNA, YNFKEQ. Trimming at V came to 1 base and at J to 4 bases, leaving 4 bases not matched to a gene. The CDR3 is 15 residues long. DNA for the CDR3: TGTGCCAGCAGCCAAGCCGGGACAGGGTTCTATGGCTACACCTTC. Translating gives CASSQAGTGFYGYTF.

This rearrangement joins TRBV28 to TRBJ1-1, with D perhaps TRBD1 (6 bases). There are 14 residues in the CDR3. Per germline, CDR1 MDHEN and CDR2 SYDVKM. V was cut by 8 bases and J by 4 bases, with 17 bases left in between. This CDR3 reads CASLTRGGGTEAFF. The CDR3 region has the DNA TGTGCCAGCCTGACAAGGGGAGGGGGCACTGAAGCTTTCTTT.

This chain connects TRBV5-1 to TRBJ2-2; 9 bases are a match to TRBD1. J gave up 0 bases and V 6 bases, and 6 bases lay outside the gene matches. CDR1 SGHRS and CDR2 YFSETQ come from the germline V gene. This CDR3 region has 16 residues. CDR3 sequence: CASNIQGAPNTGELFF. DNA for the CDR3: TGCGCCAGCAACATACAGGGGGCCCCGAACACCGGGGAGCTGTTTTTT.

The rearrangement links TRBV11-2 to TRBJ2-7; possibly TRBD2 for D (6 bases). Trimming left V 2 bases short and J 2 bases short, with 16 bases between. CDR1 and CDR2 from the germline V gene are SGHAT and FQNNGV. This CDR3 region has 16 residues. CDR3 in amino acids: CASSLRSLGLTYEQYF. The CDR3 nucleotides are TGTGCCAGCAGCTTACGTTCTCTGGGACTCACCTACGAGCAGTACTTC.

This sequence joins TRBV15 and TRBJ2-7, with D possibly being TRBD2 (6 bases). V was pared by 5 bases and J by 2 bases, with 19 bases between. The germline gives CDR1 LNHNV, CDR2 YYDKDF (reference sequence). This CDR3 is 16 amino acids long. The CDR3 region is CATSRLVGAGPYEQYF. CDR3 in DNA: TGTGCCACCAGCCGTCTGGTTGGTGCGGGGCCCTACGAGCAGTACTTC.

The table lists this clone with a count of one. The chain couples TRBV7-2 to TRBJ1-6, with TRBD1 matching over 8 bases. CDR3 length: 16 amino acids. Trimming took 5 bases from V and 3 from J; bases not matched to a gene: 6. Per germline, CDR1 SGHTA and CDR2 FQGNSA. The CDR3 is CASSTQTGDYNSPLHF. The CDR3 DNA is TGTGCCAGCAGCACCCAGACAGGGGACTATAATTCACCCCTCCACTTT. Full variable domain (outside the CDR3, taken from reference TRBV7-2 and TRBJ1-6): GAGVSQSPSNKVTEKGKDVELRCDPISGHTALYWYRQSLGQGLEFLIYFQGNSAPDKSGLPSDRFSAERTGGSVSTLTIQRTQQEDSAVYLCASSTQTGDYNSPLHFGNGTRLTVT.

This clone was observed a single time. The chain couples TRBV20-1 to TRBJ2-7, with D possibly matching TRBD2 (6 bases). Trimming took off 3 bases at V and 0 bases at J, with 12 bases between the two ends. CDR3 length: 14 residues. Germline V gives CDR1 DFQATT, CDR2 SNEGSKA (reference sequence). The CDR3 DNA reads TGCAGTGCTAGTGGCGGGGCCTACTCCTACGAGCAGTACTTC. Amino acids: CSASGGAYSYEQYF.

This chain links TRBV2 with TRBJ1-4; 8 bases agree with TRBD1. This CDR3 has 15 amino acids. Germline assignment: CDR1 SNHLY and CDR2 FYNNEI. The trim removed 7 bases at V and 7 bases at J, leaving 11 bases unmatched. CDR3 sequence (DNA): TGTGCCAGCACGCCTAGCCGGACAGGGCGTGAAAAACTGTTTTTT. Protein sequence: CASTPSRTGREKLFF.

The gene calls are TRBV18 and TRBJ2-4, with 7 nucleotides matching TRBD1. Germline CDR1 is KGHSH and CDR2 is LQKENI. The length of the CDR3 is 15 residues. V shed 6 bases, J shed 0 bases, and the junction held 5 bases outside the gene matches. CDR3 amino acids: CASSSTGLAKNIQYF. The CDR3 DNA reads as TGTGCCAGCTCGTCGACAGGGTTAGCCAAAAACATTCAGTACTTC. The entire variable domain, with the rest obtained from reference TRBV18 and TRBJ2-4, is as follows: NAGVMQNPRHLVRRRGQEARLRCSPMKGHSHVYWYRQLPEEGLKFMVYLQKENIIDESGMPKERFSAEFPKEGPSILRIQQVVRGDSAAYFCASSSTGLAKNIQYFGAGTRLSVL.

The chain uses TRBV5-8 and TRBJ1-1; D not certain. CDR3 length equals 14 residues. Germline-derived CDR1 and CDR2 are SGHTS and YDEGEE. V was cut by 0 bases and J by 7 bases, with 13 bases left in between. DNA for the CDR3: TGTGCCAGCAGCTTGGTTCCCTGGGAGGGTGAAGCTTTCTTT. Protein sequence: CASSLVPWEGEAFF. The full variable domain, rest sourced from reference TRBV5-8 and TRBJ1-1, is EAGVTQSPTHLIKTRGQQATLRCSPISGHTSVYWYQQALGLGLQFLLWYDEGEERNRGNFPPRFSGRQFPNYSSELNVNALELEDSALYLCASSLVPWEGEAFFGQGTRLTVV.

DNA for the CDR3: TGTGCCAGTAGTATAGGAAGCGGAAATTCCTACGAGCAGTACTTC. Protein sequence: CASSIGSGNSYEQYF. The V and J genes are TRBV19 and TRBJ2-7, with a possible D match to TRBD2 (5 bases). Between the trimmed V and J ends, which lost 1 base and 1 base, there was a span of 11 bases. The CDR3 spans 15 residues. Germline V gives CDR1 LNHDA, CDR2 SQIVND (reference sequence).

The CDR3 nucleotides are TGCGCCAGCAGTGAATTAGCGAGTAGCACAGATACGCAGTATTTT. Translation gives CASSELASSTDTQYF. The chain carries TRBV10-2 and TRBJ2-3; D possibly corresponds to TRBD2 (5 bases). The CDR3 loop spans 15 amino acids. The germline V gene encodes CDR1 WSHSY and CDR2 SAAADI. The V and J ends lost 3 bases and 0 bases respectively, with 10 bases between them.

V usage is TRBV7-9 and J usage is TRBJ1-1; tentatively, D is TRBD1 (6 bases). The CDR3 is 14 amino acids. The germline V gene has CDR1 SEHNR and CDR2 FQNEAQ (reference sequence). Between the trimmed V and J ends, which lost 5 bases and 5 bases, there was a span of 15 bases. This chain's CDR3 is CASSAQGVKTEAFF. CDR3 nucleotides: TGTGCCAGCAGCGCACAGGGTGTCAAGACTGAAGCTTTCTTT.

This clone occurred a few times. The rearrangement uses TRBV27 and TRBJ1-5, with D perhaps matching TRBD1 (5 bases). This CDR3 has 13 residues. Germline V gene sequence: CDR1 MNHEY, CDR2 SMNVEV (reference sequence). Trimming took 2 bases from V and 7 from J, leaving 9 bases between them. CDR3 sequence (DNA): TGTGCCAGCAGTTTAATTCGGGGGCAGCCCCAGCATTTT. Translation gives CASSLIRGQPQHF.

This chain uses TRBV10-3 with TRBJ2-7; 11 bases fit TRBD2. V gave up 5 bases and J gave up 0 bases; unmatched junction bases: 12. Germline CDR1 ENHRY, CDR2 SYGVKD. The CDR3 has 18 amino acids. The CDR3 loop is CAISSPGLAVAASYEQYF. CDR3 DNA: TGTGCCATCAGTTCACCGGGACTAGCGGTAGCAGCCTCCTACGAGCAGTACTTC.

V is TRBV30 and J is TRBJ1-5; D may be TRBD1 (5 bases). CDR1 is GTSNPN and CDR2 is SVGIG in the germline V gene (reference sequence). Trimming took off 4 bases at V and 7 bases at J, with 14 bases between the two ends. The CDR3 spans 13 residues. The CDR3 DNA sequence: TGTGCCTGGAACCCCCAGGGTAACCAGCCCCAGCATTTT. Translated, it gives CAWNPQGNQPQHF. The whole variable domain, remainder taken from reference TRBV30 and TRBJ1-5, is SQTIHQWPATLVQPVGSPLSLECTVEGTSNPNLYWYRQAAGRGLQLLFYSVGIGQISSEVPQNLSASRPQDRQFILSSKKLLLSDSGFYLCAWNPQGNQPQHFGDGTRLSIL.

The chain combines TRBV21-1 with TRBJ1-3. TRBV21-1 is a pseudogene locus. The CDR3 extends over 17 amino acids. The CDR3 here is CASSKDTRTSSGNTIYF. The CDR3 DNA is TGTGCCAGCAGCAAAGATACGAGGACTTCCTCTGGAAACACCATATATTTT.

The chain is built from TRBV6-2 or TRBV6-3 and TRBJ1-5, with 7 bases fitting TRBD1. CDR1 is MNHEY, CDR2 SVGEGT, per germline. V lost 6 bases and J lost 4; bases outside the gene matches: 12. The CDR3 covers 16 residues. This CDR3 is CASSSLGQVRNQPQHF. Written as DNA, the CDR3 is TGTGCCAGCAGCTCACTCGGACAGGTTCGAAATCAGCCCCAGCATTTT.

The table lists this clone with a few counts. In DNA, the CDR3 is TGTGCCAGCAGCTTAGTTGCAGGGGCGGGGAACACTGAAGCTTTCTTT. It encodes CASSLVAGAGNTEAFF. The chain employs TRBV7-2 and TRBJ1-1; a weak D match, TRBD1 (6 bases). V lost 1 base and J lost 1, with 13 bases in between. The CDR3 consists of 16 residues. Germline CDR1 and CDR2: SGHTA and FQGNSA.

This clone is a singleton in its sample. This chain links TRBV10-3 with TRBJ2-1, with D uncertain. CDR1 is ENHRY, CDR2 SYGVKD, per germline. Between the trimmed V and J ends, which lost 8 bases and 0 bases, there was a span of 8 bases. The CDR3 has 13 amino acids. The CDR3 DNA sequence: TGTGCCATCGCGAGAGGCTCCTACAATGAGCAGTTCTTC. Its translation is CAIARGSYNEQFF.

This chain links TRBV28 with TRBJ1-2; the D gene is possibly TRBD1 (5 bases). Germline CDR1 MDHEN, CDR2 SYDVKM. The CDR3 runs to 13 residues. Trimming removed 6 bases at V and 3 bases at J, with 11 bases between. In nucleotides, the CDR3 is TGTGCCAGCAGGGAGACAGATGACTATGGCTACACCTTC. Residues: CASRETDDYGYTF.

The chain carries TRBV27 and TRBJ2-5; D may be TRBD2 (6 bases). The CDR3 length is 13 residues. V lost 3 bases to trimming and J lost 4 bases, with 9 bases between them. Germline lookup yields CDR1 MNHEY and CDR2 SMNVEV (reference sequence). DNA of the CDR3: TGTGCCAGCAGTTTTTCACTAGCAGAGACCCAGTACTTC. As protein: CASSFSLAETQYF.

This clone was picked up a small number of times. The V call is TRBV5-4, the J call TRBJ1-5, with D perhaps matching TRBD1 (6 bases). CDR3 length: 15 amino acids. In germline, CDR1 is SGHNT, CDR2 YYREEE (reference sequence). Trimming took off 4 bases at V and 1 base at J, with 12 bases between the two ends. CDR3 loop: CASSQDRSSNQPQHF. The DNA for the CDR3 is TGTGCCAGCAGCCAGGACAGATCAAGCAATCAGCCCCAGCATTTT.